This T cell receptor beta chain is drawn from a study of blood T cell repertoires in COVID-19. Study details: Researchers got acute and convalescent COVID-19 samples from the United States, Italy and Spain. From T cells, B-cell-depleted T cells, or PBMCs came the material, which was cDNA or gDNA.

Authors' methods: Counts of nucleated cells, estimated from reference gene primer amplification, were obtained. The method was immunoSEQ multiplex PCR; TCRdb's version includes in-frame clones alone and lacks a portion of them. V and J calls and clone size follow that table, whereas D and trimming were derived from the DNA. The sample consists of 450,000 or so clones, over 85% of them appearing once. Trimming at V came to 5 bases and at J to 5 bases, leaving 13 bases not matched to a gene. CDR3 length: 17 amino acids. Germline-derived CDR1 and CDR2 are LNHDA and SQIVND (reference sequence). The Seattle site enrolled patients during active infection and followed them longitudinally.

The specimen sequenced was peripheral blood. The chain employs TRBV19 and TRBJ2-1; 9 bases match TRBD1. The receptor was isolated from a young man with COVID-19, enrolled during active disease. The DNA of the CDR3 is TGTGCCAGTAGTGCCGAAAACAGGGGGCACAAGAACAATGAGCAGTTCTTC. Its translation: CASSAENRGHKNNEQFF.